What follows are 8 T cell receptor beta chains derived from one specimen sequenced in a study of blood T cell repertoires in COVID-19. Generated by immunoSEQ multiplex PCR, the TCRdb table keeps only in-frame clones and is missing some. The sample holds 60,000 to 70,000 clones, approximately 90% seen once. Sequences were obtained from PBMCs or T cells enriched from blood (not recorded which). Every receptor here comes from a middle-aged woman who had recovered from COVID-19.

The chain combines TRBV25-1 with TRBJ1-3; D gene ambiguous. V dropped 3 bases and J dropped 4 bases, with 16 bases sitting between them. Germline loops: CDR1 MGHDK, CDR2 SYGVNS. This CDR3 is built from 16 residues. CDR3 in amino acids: CASSDPGGTGGNTIYF. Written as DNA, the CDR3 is TGTGCCAGCAGTGACCCGGGTGGAACCGGAGGAAACACCATATATTTT.

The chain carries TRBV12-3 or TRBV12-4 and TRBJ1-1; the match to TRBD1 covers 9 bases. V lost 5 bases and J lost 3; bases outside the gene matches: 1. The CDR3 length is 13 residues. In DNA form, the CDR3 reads TGTGCCAGCAGTCGGACAGGGGACACTGAAGCTTTCTTT. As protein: CASSRTGDTEAFF.

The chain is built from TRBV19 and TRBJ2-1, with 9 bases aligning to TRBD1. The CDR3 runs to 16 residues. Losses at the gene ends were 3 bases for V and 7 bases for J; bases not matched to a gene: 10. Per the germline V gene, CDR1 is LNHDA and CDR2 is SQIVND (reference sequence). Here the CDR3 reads CASSILPQGAQNEQFF. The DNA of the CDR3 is TGTGCCAGTAGTATCCTCCCACAGGGGGCGCAGAATGAGCAGTTCTTC.

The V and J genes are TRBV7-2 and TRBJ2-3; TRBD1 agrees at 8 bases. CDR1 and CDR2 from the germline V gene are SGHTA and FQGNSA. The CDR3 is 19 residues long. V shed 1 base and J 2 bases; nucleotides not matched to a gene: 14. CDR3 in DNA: TGTGCCAGCAGCTTAGTAGTAGGTAGGGACAGGACCTTCACAGATACGCAGTATTTT. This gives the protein CASSLVVGRDRTFTDTQYF.

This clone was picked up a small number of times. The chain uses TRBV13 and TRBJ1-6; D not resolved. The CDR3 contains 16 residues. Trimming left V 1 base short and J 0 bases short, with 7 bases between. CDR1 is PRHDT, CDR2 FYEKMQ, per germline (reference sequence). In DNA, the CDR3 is TGTGCCAGCAGCTTAGTTCACAGCTCCTATAATTCACCCCTCCACTTT. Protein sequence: CASSLVHSSYNSPLHF.

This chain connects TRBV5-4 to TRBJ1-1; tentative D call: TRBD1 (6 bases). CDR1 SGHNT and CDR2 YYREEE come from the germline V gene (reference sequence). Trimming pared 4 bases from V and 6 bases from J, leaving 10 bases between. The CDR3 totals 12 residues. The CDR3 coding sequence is TGTGCCAGCAGCCACACAGGGTCTGAAGCTTTCTTT. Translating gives CASSHTGSEAFF.

The CDR3: CATSDFSEEETQYF. In nucleotides, the CDR3 is TGTGCCACCAGTGATTTCTCAGAAGAAGAGACCCAGTACTTC. This rearrangement joins TRBV24-1 to TRBJ2-5; D is ambiguous. The CDR3 extends over 14 amino acids. The germline V gene encodes CDR1 KGHDR and CDR2 SFDVKD. With 1 base removed from V and 3 bases from J, the gap between germline ends came to 8 bases.

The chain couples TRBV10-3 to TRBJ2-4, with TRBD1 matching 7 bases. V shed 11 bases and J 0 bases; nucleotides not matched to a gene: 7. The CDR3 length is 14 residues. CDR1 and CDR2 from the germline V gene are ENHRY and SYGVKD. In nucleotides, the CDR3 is TGTGCCTCTCGACAGGGCCTAGCCAAAAACATTCAGTACTTC. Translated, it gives CASRQGLAKNIQYF.